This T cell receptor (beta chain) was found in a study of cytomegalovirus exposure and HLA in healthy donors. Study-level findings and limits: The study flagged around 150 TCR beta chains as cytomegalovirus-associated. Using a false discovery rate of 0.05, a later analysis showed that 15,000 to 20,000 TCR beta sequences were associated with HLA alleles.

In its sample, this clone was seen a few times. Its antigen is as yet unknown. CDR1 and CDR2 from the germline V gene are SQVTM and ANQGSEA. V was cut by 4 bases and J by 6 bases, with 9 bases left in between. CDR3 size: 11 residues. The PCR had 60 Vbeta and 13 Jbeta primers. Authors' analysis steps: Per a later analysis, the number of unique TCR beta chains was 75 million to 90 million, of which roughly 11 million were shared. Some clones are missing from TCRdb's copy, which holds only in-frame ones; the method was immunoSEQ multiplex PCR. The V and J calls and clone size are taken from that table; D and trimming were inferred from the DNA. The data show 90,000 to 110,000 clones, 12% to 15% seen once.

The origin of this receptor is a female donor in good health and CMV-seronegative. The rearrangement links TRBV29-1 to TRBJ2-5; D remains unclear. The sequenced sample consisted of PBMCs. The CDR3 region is CSVAESKTQYF. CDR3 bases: TGCAGCGTTGCGGAGTCCAAGACCCAGTACTTC. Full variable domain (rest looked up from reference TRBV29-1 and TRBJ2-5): SAVISQKPSRDICQRGTSLTIQCQVDSQVTMMFWYRQQPGQSLTLIATANQGSEATYESGFVIDKFPISRPNLTFSTLTVSNMSPEDSSIYLCSVAESKTQYFGPGTRLLVL.